One and the same sample provided the 3 T cell receptor beta chains below, sequenced in a study of tumor and adjacent non-tumor tissue in lung cancer. TCRbeta libraries were built with three rounds of nested PCR, modified from ARM-PCR. TCRdb itself ran the multiplex PCR reads through MiXCR, one entry per CDR3 protein. Here the sample spans tens of thousands of distinct CDR3 sequences, over 65% being singletons. No cell sorting was done before RNA was extracted from the tissue. This non-tumor lung sample came from over 3 cm beyond the tumor edge. Sequenced input: distant non-tumor lung tissue. These receptors originate from a man aged 70-80 years with non-small cell lung cancer.

This chain uses TRBV6-6 with TRBJ2-5; TRBD2 is a possible D gene (6 bases). The germline V gene has CDR1 MNHNY and CDR2 SVGAGI (reference sequence). Between the trimmed V and J ends, which lost 0 bases and 11 bases, there was a span of 25 bases. The CDR3 has 17 amino acids. Written as DNA, the CDR3 is TGTGCCAGCAGTTACTCCCCGGAGGGCGGAATCTACAATGAGCAGTACTTC. This translates into CASSYSPEGGIYNEQYF.

The chain joins TRBV4-3 to TRBJ1-1, with D uncertain. Trimming took 8 bases from V and 2 from J, leaving 9 bases between them. CDR1 and CDR2 (germline): LGHNA, YSLEER. This CDR3 has 12 residues. The CDR3 DNA follows: TGCGCCAGCGCCCAAGGAAACACTGAAGCTTTCTTT. It is translated as CASAQGNTEAFF.

For this clonotype: At one end, the junction sequence differs from germline, possibly due to a read error. The rearrangement links TRBV28 to TRBJ2-4; D is unclear. Germline V lookup: CDR1 MDHEN, CDR2 SYDVKM. The CDR3 consists of 15 residues. CDR3 nucleotide sequence: TGTGTCAGCAGTTTATATCCTGTAGCCAAAAACATTCAGTACTTC. It codes for CVSSLYPVAKNIQYF.